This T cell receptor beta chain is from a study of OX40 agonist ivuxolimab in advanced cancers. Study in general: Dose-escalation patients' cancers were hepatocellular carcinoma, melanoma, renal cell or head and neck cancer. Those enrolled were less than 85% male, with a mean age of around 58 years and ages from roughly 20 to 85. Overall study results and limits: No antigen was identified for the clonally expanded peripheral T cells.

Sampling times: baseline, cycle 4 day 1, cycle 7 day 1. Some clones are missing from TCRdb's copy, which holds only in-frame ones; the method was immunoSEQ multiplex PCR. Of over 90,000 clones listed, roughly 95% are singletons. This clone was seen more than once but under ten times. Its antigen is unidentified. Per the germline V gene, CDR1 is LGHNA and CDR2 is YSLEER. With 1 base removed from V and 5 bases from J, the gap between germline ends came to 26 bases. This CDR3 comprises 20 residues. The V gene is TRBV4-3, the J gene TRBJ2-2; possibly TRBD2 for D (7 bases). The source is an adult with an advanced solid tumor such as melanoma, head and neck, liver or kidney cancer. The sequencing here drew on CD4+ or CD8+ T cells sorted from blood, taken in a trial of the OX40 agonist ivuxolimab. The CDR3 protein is CASSQAVGRGGPRDTGELFF. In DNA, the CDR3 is TGCGCCAGCAGCCAAGCCGTAGGAAGGGGGGGCCCCCGAGATACCGGGGAGCTGTTTTTT.